These T cell receptor beta chains were read from a single sample in a study of chemoradiotherapy in HPV16-positive cancers. Sequenced by immunoSEQ multiplex PCR; TCRdb stores in-frame clones only, minus some. The data show some 21,000 clones, approximately 87% seen once. Here the sequenced sample was blood, taken from a patient who underwent chemoradiotherapy. These receptors came from a human donor with HPV-associated anogenital cancer. CDR3s include the opening cysteine and the closing phenylalanine or tryptophan. Fields, in order: V gene, clone size, D gene, J gene, CDR3 protein, CDR3 DNA. D genes are given only for firm matches. The size entry is marked missing in some rows and otherwise reads once, few, many or a size class.

v_gene: TRBV28; abundance: -; d_gene: -; j_gene: TRBJ1-2; CDR3aa: CASSLPSNYGYTF; CDR3nt: TGTGCCAGCAGTTTGCCATCTAACTATGGCTACACCTTC
v_gene: TRBV19; abundance: -; d_gene: TRBD1; j_gene: TRBJ1-5; CDR3aa: CASKPTGTGGFRQPQHF; CDR3nt: TGTGCCAGCAAACCGACCGGGACAGGGGGCTTTAGGCAGCCCCAGCATTTT
v_gene: TRBV18; abundance: -; d_gene: TRBD2; j_gene: TRBJ2-7; CDR3aa: CASSPRGLAEYF; CDR3nt: TGTGCCAGCTCACCACGTGGACTAGCGGAGTACTTC
v_gene: TRBV7-2; abundance: -; d_gene: -; j_gene: TRBJ1-3; CDR3aa: CASSLAAQGRPGNTIYF; CDR3nt: TGTGCCAGCAGCTTAGCGGCTCAGGGGAGACCTGGAAACACCATATATTTT
v_gene: TRBV16; abundance: -; d_gene: -; j_gene: TRBJ2-7; CDR3aa: CASSPRGGNYEQYF; CDR3nt: TGTGCCAGCAGCCCCAGGGGAGGAAACTACGAGCAGTACTTC
v_gene: TRBV7-9; abundance: -; d_gene: TRBD1; j_gene: TRBJ1-2; CDR3aa: CASSLVAGTGRVYGYTF; CDR3nt: TGTGCCAGCAGCTTGGTCGCCGGGACAGGGCGGGTCTATGGCTACACCTTC
v_gene: TRBV23-1; abundance: -; d_gene: -; j_gene: TRBJ1-3; CDR3aa: CASSRATGSWDGNTIYF; CDR3nt: TGCGCCAGCAGTCGGGCGACGGGGTCGTGGGATGGAAACACCATATATTTT
v_gene: TRBV28; abundance: -; d_gene: TRBD1; j_gene: TRBJ1-4; CDR3aa: CASSDRGPGEKLFF; CDR3nt: TGTGCCAGCAGTGACAGGGGGCCCGGGGAAAAACTGTTTTTT
v_gene: TRBV11-3; abundance: -; d_gene: -; j_gene: TRBJ2-1; CDR3aa: CASSLRRGNEQFF; CDR3nt: TGTGCCAGCAGCTTACGTAGGGGGAATGAGCAGTTCTTC
v_gene: TRBV21-1; abundance: -; d_gene: -; j_gene: TRBJ2-7; CDR3aa: CASSKGYTGRWPNYEQYF; CDR3nt: TGTGCCAGCAGCAAAGGGTATACGGGCAGGTGGCCTAACTACGAGCAGTACTTC
v_gene: TRBV5-1; abundance: -; d_gene: TRBD2; j_gene: TRBJ2-7; CDR3aa: CASSFRSRLAGNSYEQYF; CDR3nt: TGCGCCAGCAGCTTTAGGTCTAGACTAGCGGGAAACTCCTACGAGCAGTACTTC
v_gene: TRBV5-6; abundance: -; d_gene: TRBD1; j_gene: TRBJ1-5; CDR3aa: CASSRYIGQGNQPQHF; CDR3nt: TGTGCCAGCAGCCGATACATCGGACAGGGCAATCAGCCCCAGCATTTT
v_gene: TRBV7-2; abundance: -; d_gene: -; j_gene: TRBJ2-3; CDR3aa: CASTPSTDTQYF; CDR3nt: TGTGCCAGCACCCCTAGCACAGATACGCAGTATTTT
v_gene: TRBV4-2; abundance: few; d_gene: TRBD1; j_gene: TRBJ1-2; CDR3aa: CASSQDYGTGGVGYGYTF; CDR3nt: TGTGCCAGCAGCCAAGATTATGGGACAGGGGGCGTTGGCTATGGCTACACCTTC
v_gene: TRBV7-2; abundance: -; d_gene: -; j_gene: TRBJ2-1; CDR3aa: CASSLRRQDNEQFF; CDR3nt: TGTGCCAGCAGCTTACGCCGGCAGGACAATGAGCAGTTCTTC
v_gene: TRBV14; abundance: -; d_gene: -; j_gene: TRBJ1-1; CDR3aa: CASSPLDRNTEAFF; CDR3nt: TGTGCCAGCAGCCCCCTAGACAGGAACACTGAAGCTTTCTTT
v_gene: TRBV11-2; abundance: -; d_gene: -; j_gene: TRBJ1-1; CDR3aa: CASSLVGGGGTEAFF; CDR3nt: TGTGCCAGCAGCCTAGTGGGAGGGGGAGGCACTGAAGCTTTCTTT
v_gene: TRBV6-5; abundance: -; d_gene: TRBD1; j_gene: TRBJ2-2; CDR3aa: CASSYLGQGYTGELFF; CDR3nt: TGTGCCAGCAGTTACCTCGGACAGGGTTATACCGGGGAGCTGTTTTTT
v_gene: TRBV5-1; abundance: -; d_gene: TRBD1; j_gene: TRBJ1-2; CDR3aa: CASSLGGTGGFLYGYTF; CDR3nt: TGCGCCAGCAGCTTGGGGGGGACAGGGGGCTTTCTCTATGGCTACACCTTC
v_gene: TRBV14; abundance: -; d_gene: TRBD1; j_gene: TRBJ1-5; CDR3aa: CALHRGTVPYSNQPQHF; CDR3nt: TGTGCCTTACACCGAGGGACAGTACCGTATAGCAATCAGCCCCAGCATTTT
v_gene: TRBV5-6; abundance: -; d_gene: TRBD1; j_gene: TRBJ2-2; CDR3aa: CASSFDRAGELFF; CDR3nt: TGTGCCAGCAGCTTCGACAGGGCGGGGGAGCTGTTTTTT
v_gene: TRBV4-3; abundance: -; d_gene: TRBD1; j_gene: TRBJ1-1; CDR3aa: CASSRIQGGGTEAFF; CDR3nt: TGCGCCAGCAGCCGAATACAGGGGGGTGGCACTGAAGCTTTCTTT
v_gene: TRBV7-9; abundance: -; d_gene: -; j_gene: TRBJ1-4; CDR3aa: CASSLALATNEKLFF; CDR3nt: TGTGCCAGCAGCCTAGCACTTGCAACTAATGAAAAACTGTTTTTT
v_gene: TRBV19; abundance: -; d_gene: -; j_gene: TRBJ2-2; CDR3aa: CASSTSREGIAGELFF; CDR3nt: TGTGCCAGTAGTACTTCCCGGGAAGGGATAGCCGGGGAGCTGTTTTTT
v_gene: TRBV5-1; abundance: -; d_gene: -; j_gene: TRBJ2-7; CDR3aa: CASSLEGGSSYEQYF; CDR3nt: TGCGCCAGCAGCTTGGAGGGAGGTAGCTCCTACGAGCAGTACTTC
v_gene: TRBV28; abundance: -; d_gene: -; j_gene: TRBJ1-1; CDR3aa: CASSLGSGKGAFAEAFF; CDR3nt: TGTGCCAGCAGTTTAGGGTCAGGTAAGGGAGCGTTTGCTGAAGCTTTCTTT
v_gene: TRBV6-4; abundance: -; d_gene: -; j_gene: TRBJ1-4; CDR3aa: CASSEIPRSKLFF; CDR3nt: TGTGCCAGCAGTGAAATACCCCGGTCTAAACTGTTTTTT
v_gene: TRBV5-8; abundance: -; d_gene: -; j_gene: TRBJ2-1; CDR3aa: CASSLGRDAYNEQFF; CDR3nt: TGTGCCAGCAGCTTAGGCCGGGACGCCTACAATGAGCAGTTCTTC
v_gene: TRBV6-5; abundance: -; d_gene: -; j_gene: TRBJ2-1; CDR3aa: CASGLWGEQFF; CDR3nt: TGTGCCAGCGGATTATGGGGTGAGCAGTTCTTC
v_gene: TRBV6-5; abundance: -; d_gene: TRBD2; j_gene: TRBJ2-5; CDR3aa: CASSRLAGYQETQYF; CDR3nt: TGTGCCAGCAGTAGACTAGCGGGTTACCAAGAGACCCAGTACTTC
v_gene: TRBV27; abundance: -; d_gene: -; j_gene: TRBJ2-5; CDR3aa: CASSLNGRQETQYF; CDR3nt: TGTGCCAGCAGTTTAAATGGCAGACAAGAGACCCAGTACTTC
v_gene: TRBV2; abundance: few; d_gene: TRBD1; j_gene: TRBJ1-2; CDR3aa: CASSVGQGAVGYTF; CDR3nt: TGTGCCAGCAGTGTAGGACAGGGGGCGGTTGGCTACACCTTC
v_gene: TRBV7-9; abundance: -; d_gene: -; j_gene: TRBJ2-2; CDR3aa: CASSVHTNTGELFF; CDR3nt: TGTGCCAGCAGCGTCCACACGAACACCGGGGAGCTGTTTTTT
v_gene: TRBV18; abundance: -; d_gene: -; j_gene: TRBJ2-3; CDR3aa: CASSRTSSTDTQYF; CDR3nt: TGTGCCAGCTCACGGACCTCTAGCACAGATACGCAGTATTTT
v_gene: TRBV6-5; abundance: -; d_gene: -; j_gene: TRBJ1-6; CDR3aa: CASSYSPTRSPLHF; CDR3nt: TGTGCCAGCAGTTACTCTCCGACCAGATCACCCCTCCACTTT
v_gene: TRBV10-3; abundance: -; d_gene: -; j_gene: TRBJ2-3; CDR3aa: CAISEYQGYTQYF; CDR3nt: TGTGCCATCAGTGAGTACCAGGGTTATACGCAGTATTTT
v_gene: TRBV6-4; abundance: -; d_gene: -; j_gene: TRBJ2-6; CDR3aa: CASSEGTGANVLTF; CDR3nt: TGTGCCAGCAGTGAGGGGACTGGGGCCAACGTCCTGACTTTC
v_gene: TRBV14; abundance: -; d_gene: TRBD1; j_gene: TRBJ2-5; CDR3aa: CASSSRDRAETQYF; CDR3nt: TGTGCCAGCAGTTCCCGGGACAGGGCAGAGACCCAGTACTTC
v_gene: TRBV9; abundance: once; d_gene: TRBD2; j_gene: TRBJ2-2; CDR3aa: CASSKGLAGSANTGELFF; CDR3nt: TGTGCCAGCAGCAAGGGACTAGCGGGGTCCGCGAACACCGGGGAGCTGTTTTTT
v_gene: TRBV28; abundance: -; d_gene: TRBD2; j_gene: TRBJ2-1; CDR3aa: CASGTRAYNEQFF; CDR3nt: TGTGCCAGCGGGACTAGGGCTTACAATGAGCAGTTCTTC
v_gene: TRBV6-4; abundance: -; d_gene: -; j_gene: TRBJ2-3; CDR3aa: CASSEGGGSTDTQYF; CDR3nt: TGTGCCAGCAGTGAAGGAGGGGGGAGCACAGATACGCAGTATTTT
v_gene: TRBV28; abundance: -; d_gene: -; j_gene: TRBJ1-1; CDR3aa: CASKTGGTEAFF; CDR3nt: TGTGCCAGCAAGACAGGCGGGACTGAAGCTTTCTTT
v_gene: TRBV7-2; abundance: -; d_gene: TRBD2; j_gene: TRBJ2-7; CDR3aa: CASSLGLAGFYEQYF; CDR3nt: TGTGCCAGCAGCTTAGGACTAGCGGGTTTCTACGAGCAGTACTTC